This TCR beta chain was observed in a study of ipilimumab plus nivolumab after autologous stem cell transplantation. About the study: A median of roughly 8 nivolumab and 5 ipilimumab doses were given. The myeloma group: high-risk transplant-naive, or relapse within 3 years after first autologous transplant.

The table came from immunoSEQ multiplex PCR; TCRdb's copy has only in-frame clones and leaves some out. The repertoire includes around 45,000 clones, roughly 88% of them detected once, and 0.7% to 1% sits in the top ten. Checkpoint therapy with ipilimumab 1 mg/kg began 14 to 28 days after transplant. This CDR3 has 15 residues. V gave up 4 bases and J gave up 4 bases; unmatched junction bases: 8. Germline CDR1 is SGDLS and CDR2 is YYNGEE. Sequenced here: PBMCs, sampled in a trial of ipilimumab plus nivolumab as post-transplant consolidation. This chain connects TRBV9 to TRBJ1-1; 9 nucleotides align to TRBD1. The TCR sequence derives from a male donor with multiple myeloma. CDR3 protein: CASSPRTGVGTEAFF. CDR3 sequence (DNA): TGTGCCAGCAGCCCCCGGACAGGGGTGGGCACTGAAGCTTTCTTT.